This is a list of T cell receptor beta chains from one sample in a study of blood T cell repertoires in COVID-19. TCRdb keeps only in-frame clones here, not all; method: immunoSEQ multiplex PCR. This sample carries a few hundred thousand clones, around nine tenths of them seen once, and the ten largest clones take approximately 6.2%. Input material: peripheral blood. The receptors here all came from a man aged 60 to 75 who had recovered from COVID-19. Both conserved end residues are part of each CDR3. Fields, in order: V gene, J gene, clone size, D gene, CDR3 protein, CDR3 DNA. A D gene is named only where the DNA matches it firmly. Expanded clones get a size class; other rows say once, few or many, or leave the size out.

v_gene: TRBV19
j_gene: TRBJ2-7
abundance: few
d_gene: NA
CDR3aa: CASSVDSLIYEQYF
CDR3nt: TGTGCCAGTAGTGTGGACAGTCTTATCTACGAGCAGTACTTC

v_gene: TRBV30
j_gene: TRBJ1-1
abundance: NA
d_gene: NA
CDR3aa: CAWSLSRNSHNTEAFF
CDR3nt: TGTGCCTGGAGTCTGAGCCGGAACAGTCATAACACTGAAGCTTTCTTT

v_gene: TRBV29-1
j_gene: TRBJ2-1
abundance: NA
d_gene: NA
CDR3aa: CSASTGGYNEQFF
CDR3nt: TGCAGCGCCTCAACCGGGGGCTACAATGAGCAGTTCTTC

v_gene: TRBV28
j_gene: TRBJ2-7
abundance: NA
d_gene: NA
CDR3aa: CASSLGHPYEQYF
CDR3nt: TGTGCCAGCAGCCTGGGCCACCCCTACGAGCAGTACTTC

v_gene: TRBV3-1/TRBV3-2
j_gene: TRBJ2-1
abundance: NA
d_gene: TRBD2
CDR3aa: CASSLRREVGNEQFF
CDR3nt: TGTGCCAGCAGCCTTCGACGGGAGGTGGGTAATGAGCAGTTCTTC

v_gene: TRBV7-2
j_gene: TRBJ1-1
abundance: NA
d_gene: TRBD1
CDR3aa: CASSSRGAGNTEAFF
CDR3nt: TGTGCCAGCAGCTCCAGGGGGGCCGGGAACACTGAAGCTTTCTTT

v_gene: TRBV7-2
j_gene: TRBJ1-1
abundance: NA
d_gene: NA
CDR3aa: CASSLTDRNTEAFF
CDR3nt: TGTGCCAGCAGCTTAACGGACAGGAACACTGAAGCTTTCTTT

v_gene: TRBV9
j_gene: TRBJ2-5
abundance: few
d_gene: NA
CDR3aa: CASSVQGQETQYF
CDR3nt: TGTGCCAGCAGCGTTCAGGGGCAAGAGACCCAGTACTTC

v_gene: TRBV3-1/TRBV3-2
j_gene: TRBJ2-2
abundance: NA
d_gene: TRBD1
CDR3aa: CASSQNYPGGSSGTGELFF
CDR3nt: TGTGCCAGCAGCCAGAATTACCCAGGGGGCTCCTCGGGCACCGGGGAGCTGTTTTTT

v_gene: TRBV21-1
j_gene: TRBJ2-1
abundance: NA
d_gene: NA
CDR3aa: CASSRAKPSYNEQFF
CDR3nt: TGTGCCAGCAGCAGGGCGAAGCCTTCCTACAATGAGCAGTTCTTC

v_gene: TRBV2
j_gene: TRBJ2-5
abundance: NA
d_gene: TRBD1
CDR3aa: CASRVTGRETQYF
CDR3nt: TGTGCCAGCAGGGTGACAGGGCGAGAGACCCAGTACTTC

v_gene: TRBV2
j_gene: TRBJ1-5
abundance: NA
d_gene: TRBD1
CDR3aa: CASSEGGTGVQPQHF
CDR3nt: TGTGCCAGCAGTGAAGGTGGGACAGGGGTTCAGCCCCAGCATTTT

v_gene: TRBV10-3
j_gene: TRBJ2-1
abundance: NA
d_gene: TRBD2
CDR3aa: CAISEGAGVREQFF
CDR3nt: TGTGCCATCAGTGAAGGGGCGGGGGTAAGGGAGCAGTTCTTC

v_gene: TRBV20-1
j_gene: TRBJ2-1
abundance: NA
d_gene: NA
CDR3aa: CSASRNDYTSYNEQFF
CDR3nt: TGCAGTGCTAGTAGAAACGACTACACCTCCTACAATGAGCAGTTCTTC

v_gene: TRBV10-1
j_gene: TRBJ2-7
abundance: NA
d_gene: NA
CDR3aa: CASRGSSEVDEQYF
CDR3nt: TGCGCCAGCAGAGGCTCTAGCGAGGTGGACGAGCAGTACTTC

v_gene: TRBV5-1
j_gene: TRBJ2-5
abundance: NA
d_gene: NA
CDR3aa: CASSLSFQETQYF
CDR3nt: TGCGCCAGCAGCCTCTCTTTCCAAGAGACCCAGTACTTC

v_gene: TRBV5-1
j_gene: TRBJ1-1
abundance: NA
d_gene: NA
CDR3aa: CASSLRGQNTEAFF
CDR3nt: TGCGCCAGCAGCTTAAGGGGCCAGAACACTGAAGCTTTCTTT

v_gene: TRBV30
j_gene: TRBJ1-5
abundance: NA
d_gene: NA
CDR3aa: CAWSPGAIGNQPQHF
CDR3nt: TGTGCCTGGAGTCCAGGCGCTATAGGCAATCAGCCCCAGCATTTT

v_gene: TRBV19
j_gene: TRBJ2-3
abundance: NA
d_gene: NA
CDR3aa: CASRINGRGLADTQYF
CDR3nt: TGTGCCAGTAGAATAAATGGGCGGGGGCTCGCAGATACGCAGTATTTT

v_gene: TRBV14
j_gene: TRBJ1-3
abundance: once
d_gene: NA
CDR3aa: CASSQDNAGTTIYF
CDR3nt: TGTGCCAGCAGCCAAGATAACGCGGGGACGACCATATATTTT

v_gene: TRBV30
j_gene: TRBJ1-1
abundance: few
d_gene: NA
CDR3aa: CAWSTYWQGSTEAFF
CDR3nt: TGTGCCTGGAGTACCTACTGGCAGGGTTCTACTGAAGCTTTCTTT

v_gene: TRBV5-1
j_gene: TRBJ2-2
abundance: NA
d_gene: TRBD2
CDR3aa: CASSRTGLATNTGELFF
CDR3nt: TGCGCCAGCAGCAGGACTGGACTAGCGACGAACACCGGGGAGCTGTTTTTT